Below, one T cell receptor beta chain is given with its context. A J-beta primer mix and a sample-barcoded 5' primer were used in a second PCR of roughly 6 to 12 cycles. TCRdb analysed the 5' RACE reads with MiXCR anew, one entry per CDR3 protein. This table has around 1,800,000 distinct CDR3 sequences, about two fifths appearing once. This sample was taken from a study of blood T cells in healthy people across ages. The CDR3 has 17 amino acids. Per germline, CDR1 SGHTA and CDR2 FQGNSA. V trimming: 5 bases; J trimming: 5 bases; junction bases outside the gene matches: 16. The chain couples TRBV7-2 to TRBJ1-2; 8 positions match TRBD1. Sequenced input: blood. This TCR came from a human donor in good health. The CDR3 DNA reads TGTGCCAGCAGCGTCGGGACAGGAGAGACAGATGGGTATGGCTACACCTTC. Translation gives CASSVGTGETDGYGYTF.